The present T cell receptor (beta chain) was sequenced within a study of monozygotic twins with inflammatory bowel disease. Overall study results and limits: Twins with IBD had fewer clonotypes in common with others than healthy twins, particularly during disease activity.

There were approximately 3,600 ng of total RNA used for each TCR library. TCRdb reprocessed the 5' RACE reads, keeping one entry per CDR3 protein, no DNA. This repertoire includes over 350,000 distinct CDR3 sequences. The CDR3 is 13 residues long. Germline V gives CDR1 KGHSH, CDR2 LQKENI. Details on this clonotype: Its antigen is not identified.

This rearrangement joins TRBV18 to TRBJ2-1; no DNA is available, so the TRBD1 call from TCRdb remains unchecked. Sequenced sample: blood. The sequence derives from a human donor with ulcerative colitis or Crohn's disease, or a healthy co-twin of an affected twin (not recorded which). CDR3 protein: CASSSQGADEQFF.